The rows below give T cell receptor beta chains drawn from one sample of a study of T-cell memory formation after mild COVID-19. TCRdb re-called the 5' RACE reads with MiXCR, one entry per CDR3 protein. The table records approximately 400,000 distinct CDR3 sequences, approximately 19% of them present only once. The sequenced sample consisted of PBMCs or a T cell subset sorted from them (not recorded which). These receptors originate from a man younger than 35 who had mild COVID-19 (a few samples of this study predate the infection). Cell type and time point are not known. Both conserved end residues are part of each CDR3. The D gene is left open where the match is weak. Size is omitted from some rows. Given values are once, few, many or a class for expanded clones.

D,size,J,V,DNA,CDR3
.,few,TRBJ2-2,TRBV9,TGTGCCAGCAGCGTAGGACGGGGGGCCACGAACACCGGGGAGCTGTTTTTT,CASSVGRGATNTGELFF
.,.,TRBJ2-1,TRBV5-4,TGTGCCAGCACCCTGGTTGAGCAGTTCTTC,CASTLVEQFF
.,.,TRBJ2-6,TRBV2,TGTGCCAGCAGTTATACAGCATCTGCGGCCAACGTCCTGACTTTC,CASSYTASAANVLTF
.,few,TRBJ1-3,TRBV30,TGTGCCTTACCTGGGAGATCTGGAAACACCATATATTTT,CALPGRSGNTIYF
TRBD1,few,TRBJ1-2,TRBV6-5,TGTGCCAGCAGTTACTCGACAGGGGGCGGCTACACCTTC,CASSYSTGGGYTF
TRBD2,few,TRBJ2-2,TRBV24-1,TGTGCCACCAGGAGACTAGCGGGGGGACTGAACACCGGGGAGCTGTTTTTT,CATRRLAGGLNTGELFF
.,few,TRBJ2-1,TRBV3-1,TGTGCCAGCACCGTCGGGGAGCAGTTCTTC,CASTVGEQFF
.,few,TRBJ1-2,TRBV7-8,TGTGCCAGCAGCTTAGAGGGGGGGCTAGGTGGCTACACCTTC,CASSLEGGLGGYTF
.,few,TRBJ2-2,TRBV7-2,TGTGCCAGCAGCTGGGACGCCGCGAACACCGGGGAGCTGTTTTTT,CASSWDAANTGELFF
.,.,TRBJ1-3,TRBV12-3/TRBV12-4,TGTGCCAGCAGTTCCTCAGGGGCCCACGGAAACACCATATATTTT,CASSSSGAHGNTIYF
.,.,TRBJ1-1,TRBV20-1,TGCAGTGCCTTTAATCTACAGGGAGGGTCGGACACTGAAGCTTTCTTT,CSAFNLQGGSDTEAFF
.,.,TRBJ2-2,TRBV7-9,TGTGCCAGCAGTCGAGCGACTCGGGCCGGGGAGCTGTTTTTT,CASSRATRAGELFF
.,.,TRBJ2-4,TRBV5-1,TGCGCCAGCAGCTTGGTGGACGACATGGAAAACATTCAGTACTTC,CASSLVDDMENIQYF
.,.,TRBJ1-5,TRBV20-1,TGCAGTGCTAGAGATGGGGGTCAGCCCCAGCATTTT,CSARDGGQPQHF
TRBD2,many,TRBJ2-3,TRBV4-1,TGCGCCAGCAGCCCCTCTAGGCTAGCGGGGACGGCAGATACGCAGTATTTT,CASSPSRLAGTADTQYF
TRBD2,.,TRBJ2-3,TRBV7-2,TGTGCCAGCAGCCCTGGGTCGGCGGGAGGATCGCAGTATTTT,CASSPGSAGGSQYF
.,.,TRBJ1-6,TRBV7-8,TGTGCCAGCAGCTTAGGGAGGATTGGTTCACCCCTCCACTTT,CASSLGRIGSPLHF
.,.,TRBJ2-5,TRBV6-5,TGTGCCAGCACCGTCACTGGGCGCTCCCAAGAGACCCAGTACTTC,CASTVTGRSQETQYF
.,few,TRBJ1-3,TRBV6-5,TGTGCCAGCAGTTACTGGGCCTCTGGGAGCTCTGGAAACACCATATATTTT,CASSYWASGSSGNTIYF
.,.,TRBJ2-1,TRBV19,TGTGCCAGTAGTATAGATAATCGGGGGGCTTCCTACAATGAGCAGTTCTTC,CASSIDNRGASYNEQFF
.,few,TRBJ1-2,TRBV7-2,TGTGCCAGCAGCCTCCGGTTAGGTTCACAGGGTAACTATGGCTACACCTTC,CASSLRLGSQGNYGYTF
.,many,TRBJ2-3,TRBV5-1,TGCGCCAGCAGCTTGGAAGGGCATACGCAGTATTTT,CASSLEGHTQYF
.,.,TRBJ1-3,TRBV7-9,TGTGCCAGCAGCCCCGCGTTAATCTCTGGAAACACCATATATTTT,CASSPALISGNTIYF